Sequencing of this T cell receptor (beta chain) was carried out in a study of monozygotic twins with inflammatory bowel disease. This CDR3 comprises 16 residues. Germline lookup yields CDR1 SGHTA and CDR2 FQGNSA. TCRdb reworked the 5' RACE reads into one entry per CDR3 protein, no DNA. Its listing shows over 90,000 distinct CDR3 sequences. The TCR comes from a human donor with ulcerative colitis or Crohn's disease, or a healthy co-twin of an affected twin (not recorded which). Sequencing was performed on blood. The V call is TRBV7-2, the J call TRBJ1-2; TCRdb calls TRBD1, which cannot be checked without DNA. CDR3 residues: CASKTTGVGLPYGYTF.